The sequence of this TCR beta chain was determined in a study of OX40 agonist ivuxolimab in advanced cancers. From germline, CDR1 is MDHEN and CDR2 SYDVKM. With 6 bases clipped from V and 5 bases from J, the junction kept 9 bases outside the gene matches. The CDR3 is made up of 14 amino acids. Only in-frame clones appear in the TCRdb table, and some are missing; sequencing was by immunoSEQ multiplex PCR. The sample shows tens of thousands of clones, around nine tenths of them seen only once. The chain uses TRBV28 and TRBJ2-5, with 7 bases identical to TRBD2. The TCR was taken from an adult with an advanced solid tumor such as melanoma, head and neck, liver or kidney cancer. Sample: CD4+ or CD8+ T cells sorted from blood, taken in a trial of the OX40 agonist ivuxolimab. CDR3 nucleotide sequence: TGTGCCAGCAGGGTGGCGGGAGCGGGGGAGACCCAGTACTTC. Residues: CASRVAGAGETQYF.